Listed here are 7 T cell receptor beta chains from one sample, sequenced in a study of T cells in Graves' hyperthyroidism and ophthalmopathy. Regions amplified from RNA transcripts were the TCR beta CDR3 regions. HTBI primers were the set used in a first-round RT-PCR of the TCR CDR3. TCRdb recomputed calls from the multiplex PCR reads with MiXCR, one row per CDR3 protein. In the table there are 500,000 to 700,000 distinct CDR3 sequences, around 15% of which are singletons. Sequenced input: blood. Receptors were obtained from a woman aged 18-30 years with Graves' hyperthyroidism.

This clonotype was seen ten or more times. V gene TRBV12-3 or TRBV12-4 combines with J gene TRBJ2-1, with 14 bases that match TRBD2. CDR3 length: 14 amino acids. After removal of 8 bases from V and 9 bases from J, the junction contained 6 bases not matched to a gene. CDR3 protein: CASRTSGRLGEQFF. CDR3 DNA sequence: TGTGCCAGCCGGACTAGCGGGAGGTTAGGTGAGCAGTTCTTC.

In its sample, this clonotype was seen many times. The CDR3 sequence is CASSWTTTGELFF. In nucleotides, the CDR3 is TGCGCCAGCAGCTGGACCACCACCGGGGAGCTGTTTTTT. V usage is TRBV5-1 and J usage is TRBJ2-2; no clear D. There are 13 residues in the CDR3. V was trimmed by 3 bases and J by 4 bases, leaving 7 bases between them. Germline V gives CDR1 SGHRS, CDR2 YFSETQ. Full variable domain (missing parts from reference TRBV5-1 and TRBJ2-2): KAGVTQTPRYLIKTRGQQVTLSCSPISGHRSVSWYQQTPGQGLQFLFEYFSETQRNKGNFPGRFSGRQFSNSRSEMNVSTLELGDSALYLCASSWTTTGELFFGEGSRLTVL.

The table lists this clonotype with many counts. The genes are TRBV12-3 or TRBV12-4 and TRBJ1-1; possible D gene TRBD1, 5 bases. Trimming took off 3 bases at V and 1 base at J, with 6 bases between the two ends. The CDR3 length is 13 residues. The CDR3 nucleotides read TGTGCCAGCAGTTTTACAGGGAACACTGAAGCTTTCTTT. Its translation: CASSFTGNTEAFF.

In its sample, this clonotype was seen a few times. The rearrangement joins TRBV7-2 to TRBJ1-4; 8 bases match TRBD1. CDR3 length: 17 residues. V was clipped by 4 bases and J by 7 bases; unmatched bases: 14. Germline V gives CDR1 SGHTA, CDR2 FQGNSA. In nucleotides, the CDR3 is TGTGCCAGCAGCTCGGCTCCCAAGGGACAGGAGGTTGAAAAACTGTTTTTT. It specifies CASSSAPKGQEVEKLFF.

For the CDR3, the DNA is TGCAGCGCCAAACCAACTAATGAAAAACTGTTTTTT. The encoded protein is CSAKPTNEKLFF. This sequence joins TRBV29-1 and TRBJ1-4; D unresolved. This CDR3 contains 12 residues. Germline CDR1 and CDR2: SQVTM and ANQGSEA. Trimming removed 7 bases from V and 0 bases from J, with 6 bases in between.

This clonotype was picked up a small number of times. The V call is TRBV7-9, the J call TRBJ2-5; D possibly matches TRBD1 or TRBD2 (6 bases each). This CDR3 is built from 13 residues. CDR1 is SEHNR, CDR2 FQNEAQ, per germline (reference sequence). V lost 5 bases, J lost 5 bases, and 12 bases lay in between. CDR3 sequence: CASSEGGAETQYF. In DNA form, the CDR3 reads TGTGCCAGCAGCGAGGGGGGAGCGGAGACCCAGTACTTC.

Note on this clonotype: This may be a read error: a much more frequent sequence differs by one nucleotide. The rearrangement links TRBV12-3 or TRBV12-4 to TRBJ2-7, with a possible D match to TRBD2 (5 bases). The germline V and J ends were trimmed by 6 bases and 3 bases, with 12 bases remaining between them. This CDR3 spans 13 amino acids. The CDR3 region has the DNA TGTGCCAGCAGCCACGGGAAGGGCTACGAGCAGTACTTC. It codes for CASSHGKGYEQYF.